The clone carrying this T cell receptor beta chain was observed a single time. Its antigen is not known. The assay was immunoSEQ multiplex PCR, and TCRdb's table has in-frame clones only and misses some. The repertoire has approximately 120,000 clones, 87% of them found once; the top ten carry 4.5% to 6.5%. The sample is drawn from a study of T cell responses to AZD1222 COVID-19 vaccine. Findings and caveats of the study: White British people made up most donors, females outnumbered males, and clonal diversity was possibly underestimated. At baseline, seropositivity was found in only 5 to 7 AZD1222 recipients. Variant regions that are unmutated are reportedly the target of nearly half of spike-specific TCRs. Compared with day 0, the breadth and depth of the Spike-specific TCR repertoire rose significantly after two doses of AZD1222.

With 5 bases clipped from V and 7 bases from J, the junction kept 5 bases outside the gene matches. From germline, CDR1 is SGHRS and CDR2 YFSETQ. CDR3 length equals 12 residues. V gene TRBV5-1 combines with J gene TRBJ2-5, with TRBD2 matching over 7 bases. Sequenced here: peripheral blood, sampled on day 0 of AZD1222 vaccination. This clonotype originated in an adult in good health. Here the CDR3 DNA reads TGCGCCAGCAGTAGGGACTACGGGACCCAGTACTTC. Its translation is CASSRDYGTQYF.